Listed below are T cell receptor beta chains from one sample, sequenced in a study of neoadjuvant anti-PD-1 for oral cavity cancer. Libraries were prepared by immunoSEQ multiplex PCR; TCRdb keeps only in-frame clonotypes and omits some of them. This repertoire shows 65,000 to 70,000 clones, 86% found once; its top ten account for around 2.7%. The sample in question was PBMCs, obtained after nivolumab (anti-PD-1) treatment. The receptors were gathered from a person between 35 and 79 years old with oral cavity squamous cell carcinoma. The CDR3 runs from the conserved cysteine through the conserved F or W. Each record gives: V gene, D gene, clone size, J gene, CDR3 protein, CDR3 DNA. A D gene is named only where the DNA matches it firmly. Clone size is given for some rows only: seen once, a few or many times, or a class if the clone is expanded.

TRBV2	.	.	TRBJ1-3	CASRDDAAGANTIYF	TGTGCCAGCAGGGACGACGCGGCAGGGGCGAACACCATATATTTT
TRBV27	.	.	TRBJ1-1	CASSLRALIEAFF	TGTGCCAGCAGTTTGAGGGCCCTCATTGAAGCTTTCTTT
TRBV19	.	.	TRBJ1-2	CASSTGGNGYTF	TGTGCCAGTAGTACTGGGGGCAACGGCTACACCTTC
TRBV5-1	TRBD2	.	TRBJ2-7	CASSLVAGGRNEQYF	TGCGCCAGCAGCTTGGTTGCGGGAGGGCGTAACGAGCAGTACTTC
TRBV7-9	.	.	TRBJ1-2	CASTWVGAFDGYTF	TGTGCCAGCACCTGGGTGGGGGCATTTGATGGCTACACCTTC
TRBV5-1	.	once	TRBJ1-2	CASSWGSSYGYTF	TGCGCCAGCAGCTGGGGCAGTTCCTATGGCTACACCTTC
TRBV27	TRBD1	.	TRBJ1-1	CASSLTGAWTEAFF	TGTGCCAGCAGTTTGACAGGGGCGTGGACTGAAGCTTTCTTT
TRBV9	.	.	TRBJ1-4	CASSVGQGVEKLFF	TGTGCCAGCAGCGTAGGCCAGGGTGTGGAAAAACTGTTTTTT
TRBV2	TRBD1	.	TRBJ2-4	CASTPTGGLAKNIQYF	TGTGCCAGCACCCCGACAGGGGGGCTAGCCAAAAACATTCAGTACTTC
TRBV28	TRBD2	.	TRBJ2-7	CASSPVGLAESSYEQYF	TGTGCCAGCAGTCCGGTAGGACTAGCGGAGAGCTCCTACGAGCAGTACTTC
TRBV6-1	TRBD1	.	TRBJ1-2	CASRFWDRDSYDYTF	TGTGCCAGCAGATTTTGGGACAGGGATTCTTATGACTACACCTTC
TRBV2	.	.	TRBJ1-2	CASSGGPNYGYTF	TGTGCCAGCAGTGGCGGGCCTAACTATGGCTACACCTTC
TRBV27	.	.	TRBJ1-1	CASSMLRGIGSEAFF	TGTGCCAGCAGTATGCTCAGGGGAATAGGGTCTGAAGCTTTCTTT
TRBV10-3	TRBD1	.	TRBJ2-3	CAIRTGGMKGTQYF	TGTGCCATCAGGACAGGGGGCATGAAAGGTACGCAGTATTTT
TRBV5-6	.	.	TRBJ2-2	CASSFRPVGTGELFF	TGTGCCAGCAGCTTCCGACCCGTTGGTACCGGGGAGCTGTTTTTT
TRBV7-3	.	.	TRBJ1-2	CASSKTTTGDGYTF	TGTGCCAGCAGCAAGACAACGACAGGAGATGGCTACACCTTC
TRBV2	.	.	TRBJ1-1	CARGAQNTEAFF	TGTGCCAGAGGGGCCCAGAACACTGAAGCTTTCTTT
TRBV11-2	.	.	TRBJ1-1	CASSLGVNTEAFF	TGTGCCAGCAGCTTAGGAGTGAACACTGAAGCTTTCTTT
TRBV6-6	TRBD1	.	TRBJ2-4	CASSRDRQNIQYF	TGTGCCAGCAGCCGGGACAGACAAAACATTCAGTACTTC
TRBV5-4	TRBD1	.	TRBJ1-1	CASRFGQANTEAFF	TGTGCCAGCAGGTTCGGACAGGCGAACACTGAAGCTTTCTTT
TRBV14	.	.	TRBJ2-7	CASSQYGPTEQYF	TGTGCCAGCAGCCAGTACGGGCCTACCGAGCAGTACTTC